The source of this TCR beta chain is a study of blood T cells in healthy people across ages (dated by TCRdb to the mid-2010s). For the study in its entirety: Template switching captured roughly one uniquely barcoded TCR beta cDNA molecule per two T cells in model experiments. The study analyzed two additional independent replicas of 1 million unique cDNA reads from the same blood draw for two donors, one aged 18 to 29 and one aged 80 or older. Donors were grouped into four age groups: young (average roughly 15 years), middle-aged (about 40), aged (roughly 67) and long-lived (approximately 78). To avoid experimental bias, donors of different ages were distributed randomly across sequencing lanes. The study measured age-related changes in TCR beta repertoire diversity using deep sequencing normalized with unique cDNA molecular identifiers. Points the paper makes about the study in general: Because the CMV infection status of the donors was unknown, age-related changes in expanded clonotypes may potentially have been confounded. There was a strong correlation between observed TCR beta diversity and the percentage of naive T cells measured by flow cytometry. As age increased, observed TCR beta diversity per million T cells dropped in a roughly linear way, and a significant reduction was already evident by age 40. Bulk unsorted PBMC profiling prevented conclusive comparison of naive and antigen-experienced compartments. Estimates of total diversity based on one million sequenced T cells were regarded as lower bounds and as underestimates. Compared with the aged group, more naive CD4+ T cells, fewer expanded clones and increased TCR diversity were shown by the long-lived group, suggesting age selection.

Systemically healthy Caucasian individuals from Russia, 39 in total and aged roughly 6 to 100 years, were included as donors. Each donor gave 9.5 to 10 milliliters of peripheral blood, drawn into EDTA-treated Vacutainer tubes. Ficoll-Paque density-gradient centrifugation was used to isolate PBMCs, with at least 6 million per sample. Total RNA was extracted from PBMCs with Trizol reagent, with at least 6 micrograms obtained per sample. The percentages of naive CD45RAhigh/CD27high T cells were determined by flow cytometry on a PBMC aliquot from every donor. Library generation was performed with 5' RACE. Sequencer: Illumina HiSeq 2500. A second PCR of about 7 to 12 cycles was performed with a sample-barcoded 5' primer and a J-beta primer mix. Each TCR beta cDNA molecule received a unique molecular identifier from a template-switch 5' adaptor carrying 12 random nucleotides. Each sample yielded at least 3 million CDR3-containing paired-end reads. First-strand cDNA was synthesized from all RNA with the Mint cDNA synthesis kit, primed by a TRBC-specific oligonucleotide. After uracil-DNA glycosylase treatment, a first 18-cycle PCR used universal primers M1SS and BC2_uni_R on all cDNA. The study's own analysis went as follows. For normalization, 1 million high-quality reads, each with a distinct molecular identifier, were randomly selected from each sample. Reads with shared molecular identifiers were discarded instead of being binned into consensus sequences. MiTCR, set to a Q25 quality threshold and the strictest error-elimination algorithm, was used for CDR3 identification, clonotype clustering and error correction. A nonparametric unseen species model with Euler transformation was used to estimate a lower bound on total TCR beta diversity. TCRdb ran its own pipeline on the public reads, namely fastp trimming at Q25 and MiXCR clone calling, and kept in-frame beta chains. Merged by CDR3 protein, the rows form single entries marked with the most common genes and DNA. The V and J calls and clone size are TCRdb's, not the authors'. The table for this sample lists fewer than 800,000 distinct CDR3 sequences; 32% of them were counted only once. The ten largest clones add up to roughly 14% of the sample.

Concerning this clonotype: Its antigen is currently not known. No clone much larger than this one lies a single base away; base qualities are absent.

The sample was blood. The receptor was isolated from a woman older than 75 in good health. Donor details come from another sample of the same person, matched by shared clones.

The DNA sequence is as follows: TGTGCCAGCAGCTCCAGTCCGGGACTAGCGGGAGACCGTACGGATGAGCAGTTCTTC. This encodes CASSSSPGLAGDRTDEQFF. The chain is encoded by TRBV7-9 joined to TRBJ2-1; TRBD2 matches 14 bases in the middle. Measured from the cysteine to the phenylalanine, the CDR3 is 19 residues long. Left in the record is the CDR3 DNA by itself, 57 bases read in frame from the first base. V and J are trimmed by 4 bases and 8 bases, and the gene matches miss 16 bases of the junction. Sequences SEHNR (CDR1) and FQNEAQ (CDR2) are obtained from the germline V gene (reference sequence).